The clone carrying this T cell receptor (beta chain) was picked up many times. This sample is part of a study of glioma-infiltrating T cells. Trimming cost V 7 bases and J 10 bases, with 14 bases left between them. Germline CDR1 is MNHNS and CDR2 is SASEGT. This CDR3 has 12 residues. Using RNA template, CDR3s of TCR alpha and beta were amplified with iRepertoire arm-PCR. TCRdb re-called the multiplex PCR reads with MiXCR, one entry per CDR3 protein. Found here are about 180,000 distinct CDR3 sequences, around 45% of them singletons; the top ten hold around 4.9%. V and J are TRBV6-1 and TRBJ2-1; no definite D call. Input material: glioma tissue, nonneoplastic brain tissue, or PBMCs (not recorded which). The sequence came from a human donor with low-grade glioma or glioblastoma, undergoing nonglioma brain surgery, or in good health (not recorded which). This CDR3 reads CASKGSQGEQFF. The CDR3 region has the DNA TGTGCCAGCAAGGGCTCACAAGGGGAGCAGTTCTTC.